This T cell receptor (beta chain) was recorded in a study of blood T cell repertoires in COVID-19. About the study: Acute and convalescent COVID-19 samples came from the United States, Italy and Spain. Nucleic acid was either cDNA or gDNA, and it came from T cells, B-cell-depleted T cells, or PBMCs.

Cohorts were based on clinical histories the participants reported. The CDR3 length is 16 residues. The germline V gene has CDR1 MNHEY and CDR2 SMNVEV (reference sequence). Trimming removed 4 bases from V and 6 bases from J; junction bases left unmatched: 12. Under the authors' procedure: Reference gene primers were amplified, and this amplification served to estimate nucleated cell counts. Clones were sequenced by immunoSEQ multiplex PCR, and TCRdb holds only the in-frame ones, with some missing. Clone size and V and J calls were adopted from that table, with D and trimming inferred from the DNA. The sample carries roughly 220,000 clones, roughly 89% recorded once.

The rearrangement links TRBV27 to TRBJ2-3; 8 positions match TRBD2. This receptor was taken from a woman between 35 and 50 years old with acute COVID-19. Specimen: PBMCs or T cells enriched from blood (not recorded which). The CDR3 protein is CASSSSSGGAVDTQYF. For the CDR3, the DNA is TGTGCCAGCAGTTCATCGTCGGGGGGGGCCGTGGATACGCAGTATTTT.